This T cell receptor beta chain comes out of a study of cytomegalovirus exposure and HLA in healthy donors. As for this clone: Its antigen remains unidentified.

V gave up 3 bases and J gave up 0 bases, with 7 bases separating them. Germline values: CDR1 SGHTA, CDR2 FQGNSA. The CDR3 sequence is 14 residues long. The PCR ran on 60 Vbeta and 13 Jbeta primers. Generated by immunoSEQ multiplex PCR, the TCRdb table keeps only in-frame clones and is missing some. The profile shows 200,000 or so clones, 60% to 80% of them singletons. Study results and caveats: Reported performance of the classifier showed diagnosis of cytomegalovirus status with high specificity and sensitivity. Rare TCR sequences dominated, though some public TCRs recurred in many donors. The availability of immune exposure information extended only to CMV serostatus.

The sample taken for sequencing was PBMCs. The V and J genes are TRBV7-2 and TRBJ2-3; possible D gene TRBD2, 5 bases. This TCR was sampled from a young woman in good health and CMV-seropositive. As DNA, the CDR3 is TGTGCCAGCAGCTTCACTAGAAGCACAGATACGCAGTATTTT. Translated, it gives CASSFTRSTDTQYF. Variable domain in full (rest from reference TRBV7-2 and TRBJ2-3): GAGVSQSPSNKVTEKGKDVELRCDPISGHTALYWYRQSLGQGLEFLIYFQGNSAPDKSGLPSDRFSAERTGGSVSTLTIQRTQQEDSAVYLCASSFTRSTDTQYFGPGTRLTVL.